Listed here are 10 T cell receptor beta chains from one sample, sequenced in a study of Graves' ophthalmopathy and Graves' hyperthyroidism. The authors amplified TCR beta CDR3 regions, and they did so from RNA transcripts for repertoire sequencing. Following a first-round RT-PCR that used HTBI primers, a second-round multiplex PCR was carried out. TCRdb used MiXCR to reprocess the multiplex PCR reads, holding one entry per CDR3 protein. Among about 500,000 distinct CDR3 sequences listed, under 15% were seen once. Sample: blood. The receptors here all came from a woman aged 25 to 45 with Graves' ophthalmopathy.

This clonotype appeared many times. The CDR3 region is CASSLSTADTQYF. The CDR3 DNA reads TGTGCCAGCAGTTTATCCACCGCGGATACGCAGTATTTT. The gene calls are TRBV28 and TRBJ2-3; no reliable D call. The germline V and J ends were trimmed by 1 base and 6 bases, with 8 bases remaining between them. Germline V gene sequence: CDR1 MDHEN, CDR2 SYDVKM. This CDR3 spans 13 amino acids.

This clonotype was counted many times. The chain recombines TRBV6-5 with TRBJ1-1; no reliable D call. The CDR3 has 15 amino acids. Trimming shortened V by 2 bases and J by 4 bases, and 14 bases separated the two germline ends. CDR1 MNHEY and CDR2 SVGAGI come from the germline V gene. The CDR3 nucleotides read TGTGCCAGCAGTTACGAGGGTCTAGGTCCCACTGAAGCTTTCTTT. The encoded protein is CASSYEGLGPTEAFF.

This clonotype was seen repeatedly, ten times or more. This chain uses TRBV6-5 with TRBJ1-2; D may be TRBD1 (5 bases). Germline CDR1 and CDR2: MNHEY and SVGAGI. With 0 bases removed from V and 8 bases from J, the gap between germline ends came to 16 bases. This CDR3 has 15 amino acids. In DNA, the CDR3 is TGTGCCAGCAGTTACTCGATATCCGGGGCTAGGGGCTACACCTTC. This sequence encodes CASSYSISGARGYTF.

This clonotype occurred many times. The chain recombines TRBV6-2 or TRBV6-3 with TRBJ1-5; TRBD1 aligns across 8 bases. V was pared by 2 bases and J by 6 bases, with 6 bases of the junction left unmatched. CDR1 is MNHEY and CDR2 is SVGEGT in the germline V gene. The CDR3 is 15 amino acids. As DNA, the CDR3 is TGTGCCAGCAGTTACACGGACAGGGTTGTTCAGCCCCAGCATTTT. This gives the protein CASSYTDRVVQPQHF.

This clonotype was seen only a few times. V usage is TRBV12-3 or TRBV12-4 and J usage is TRBJ1-2, with TRBD1 as a possible D gene (5 bases). This CDR3 spans 15 amino acids. Trimming removed 6 bases from V and 2 bases from J, with 16 bases in between. CDR3 in amino acids: CASSPNRRINYGYTF. CDR3 DNA: TGTGCCAGCAGCCCGAACAGGAGGATAAACTATGGCTACACCTTC.

At least ten counts were recorded for this clonotype. The V call is TRBV6-7, the J call TRBJ1-2, with a possible D match to TRBD1 (6 bases). TRBV6-7 falls under the ORF class, with uncertain function. With 1 base removed from V and 4 bases from J, the gap between germline ends came to 34 bases. The CDR3 length is 22 residues. CDR3 residues: CASSYFYGTPNRTWQTSYGYTF. CDR3 nucleotide sequence: TGTGCCAGCAGTTACTTTTATGGGACACCAAACCGAACCTGGCAGACCTCCTATGGCTACACCTTC.

The chain uses TRBV6-2 or TRBV6-3 and TRBJ1-5; tentative D call: TRBD1 (6 bases). The V end was cut by 7 bases, the J end by 2 bases, with 15 bases between. The CDR3 extends over 15 amino acids. CDR1 is MNHEY, CDR2 SVGEGT, per germline. The CDR3 DNA follows: TGTGCCAGCACCCAGGAGGGGGTCGGCAATCAGCCCCAGCATTTT. As protein: CASTQEGVGNQPQHF.

This clonotype has a count of ten or more. The rearrangement joins TRBV28 to TRBJ2-5; 11 nucleotides line up with TRBD2. V gave up 5 bases and J gave up 2 bases; unmatched junction bases: 4. CDR1 and CDR2 from the germline V gene are MDHEN and SYDVKM. The CDR3 runs 15 residues. CDR3 loop: CASSPSGRLQETQYF. DNA for the CDR3: TGTGCCAGCAGTCCTAGCGGGAGGCTACAAGAGACCCAGTACTTC.

V and J are TRBV6-1 and TRBJ2-5; TRBD1 is a possible D gene (5 bases). This CDR3 comprises 15 residues. Germline V gene lookup returns CDR1 MNHNS and CDR2 SASEGT. V shed 2 bases and J shed 4 bases, with 14 bases lying between them. CDR3 residues: CASSEKGARGETQYF. CDR3 sequence (DNA): TGTGCCAGCAGTGAAAAAGGGGCAAGAGGAGAGACCCAGTACTTC.

This clonotype has a handful of counts. The junction departs from germline at one end; a sequencing error may be responsible. The V call is TRBV3-1, the J call TRBJ2-4; TRBD2 matches at 8 bases. CDR3 length equals 14 residues. CDR1 and CDR2 from the germline V gene are LGHDT and YNNKEL (reference sequence). DNA for the CDR3: TGTGCCAGCAGCCAAGAAGCGGGAGCGGGCATTAAGTACTTC. Translated: CASSQEAGAGIKYF. Using reference TRBV3-1 and TRBJ2-4 for the parts outside the CDR3, the full variable domain is DTAVSQTPKYLVTQMGNDKSIKCEQNLGHDTMYWYKQDSKKFLKIMFSYNNKELIINETVPNRFSPKSPDKAHLNLHINSLELGDSAVYFCASSQEAGAGIKYFGAGTRLSVL.